The 22 T cell receptor beta chains presented below share a single source sample, sequenced in a study of cytomegalovirus exposure and HLA in healthy donors. The PCR had 60 Vbeta and 13 Jbeta primers. TCRdb's table, derived via immunoSEQ multiplex PCR, lists solely in-frame clones and lacks some. The sample has over 110,000 clones; approximately 80% are singletons. Specimen: PBMCs. Source of these receptors: a woman in her 40s in good health and CMV-seropositive.

This sequence joins TRBV6-6 and TRBJ2-2; TRBD2 matches at 11 bases. The germline gives CDR1 MNHNY, CDR2 SVGAGI (reference sequence). The J segment lost 5 bases and the V segment lost 5 bases, leaving 4 bases of the junction unmatched. This CDR3 is 15 amino acids long. CDR3: CASSTTSGSTGELFF. Written as DNA, the CDR3 is TGTGCCAGCAGTACAACTAGCGGGAGTACCGGGGAGCTGTTTTTT.

This clone was seen just once. This sequence joins TRBV11-1 and TRBJ2-5; TRBD1 matches 11 bases. CDR3 length: 16 amino acids. CDR1 SGHAT and CDR2 FQDESV come from the germline V gene (reference sequence). V shed 4 bases, J shed 5 bases, and the junction held 9 bases outside the gene matches. CDR3 protein: CASSSRTGGDYETQYF. CDR3 bases: TGTGCCAGCAGCTCCCGGACAGGGGGCGATTACGAGACCCAGTACTTC. Full variable domain (remainder filled in from reference TRBV11-1 and TRBJ2-5): EAEVAQSPRYKITEKSQAVAFWCDPISGHATLYWYRQILGQGPELLVQFQDESVVDDSQLPKDRFSAERLKGVDSTLKIQPAELGDSAMYLCASSSRTGGDYETQYFGPGTRLLVL.

The chain employs TRBV14 and TRBJ2-1; TRBD2 aligns across 8 bases. This CDR3 contains 16 residues. The germline V gene encodes CDR1 SGHDN and CDR2 FVKESK. The junction had 13 bases not matched to a gene; V was cut back by 3 bases and J by 9 bases. CDR3 sequence: CASSQRVYGRASEQFF. The CDR3 bases are TGTGCCAGCAGCCAGAGGGTCTACGGGAGGGCCTCTGAGCAGTTCTTC.

The rearrangement joins TRBV30 to TRBJ2-3, with TRBD2 matching 14 bases. V shed 2 bases and J 6 bases; nucleotides not matched to a gene: 10. There are 17 residues in the CDR3. CDR1 is GTSNPN, CDR2 SVGIG, per germline (reference sequence). The CDR3: CAWSPGVGTSGGDTQYF. In DNA form, the CDR3 reads TGTGCCTGGAGTCCGGGGGTCGGGACTAGCGGGGGTGATACGCAGTATTTT.

V and J are TRBV2 and TRBJ1-3, with D possibly being TRBD1 (6 bases). This CDR3 is built from 16 residues. In germline, CDR1 is SNHLY, CDR2 FYNNEI. Trimming took 0 bases from V and 0 from J, leaving 9 bases between them. Here the CDR3 reads CASSEAQGYSGNTIYF. The CDR3 DNA sequence: TGTGCCAGCAGTGAAGCGCAGGGGTACTCTGGAAACACCATATATTTT.

The V and J genes are TRBV9 and TRBJ2-5; 9 bases match TRBD1. The CDR3 runs to 14 residues. Germline CDR1 SGDLS, CDR2 YYNGEE. The junction had 3 bases not matched to a gene; V was cut back by 4 bases and J by 2 bases. CDR3: CASSPGQGQETQYF. CDR3 nucleotides: TGTGCCAGCAGCCCTGGACAGGGGCAAGAGACCCAGTACTTC.

The chain carries TRBV6-1 and TRBJ1-2, with 7 bases fitting TRBD1. The trim removed 4 bases at V and 4 bases at J, leaving 9 bases unmatched. Germline assignment: CDR1 MNHNS and CDR2 SASEGT. The CDR3 length is 15 residues. The CDR3 loop reads CASSATGLRIYGYTF. The CDR3 bases are TGTGCCAGCAGTGCGACAGGGTTGCGTATCTATGGCTACACCTTC.

CDR3 sequence reads: CASSPRSQGAGNQPQHF. The CDR3 DNA reads as TGTGCCAGCAGCCCCCGCTCACAGGGGGCAGGGAATCAGCCCCAGCATTTT. The V gene is TRBV7-8, the J gene TRBJ1-5; 9 bases map to TRBD1. The CDR3 spans 17 residues. Trimming cost V 5 bases and J 4 bases; bases outside gene matches: 12. CDR1 is SGHVS, CDR2 FQNEAQ, per germline.

J is TRBJ1-2 and V is TRBV28; 8 bases map to TRBD1. The CDR3 loop spans 16 amino acids. The V gene's germline CDR1 is MDHEN and CDR2 SYDVKM. Germline trimming cut 4 bases from V and 6 bases from J; bases unmatched to any gene: 13. In DNA form, the CDR3 reads TGTGCCAGCAGTTCCCTCCTGACAGGGGAGCGGAATGGCTACACCTTC. Protein sequence: CASSSLLTGERNGYTF.

This rearrangement joins TRBV1 to TRBJ2-7; the table's D call of TRBD1 was not tested on the DNA. TRBV1 is a known pseudogene. The CDR3 is 17 amino acids. CDR3 in amino acids: CTSSQDRGQGALYEQYF. The CDR3 DNA reads as TGCACCAGCAGCCAAGATCGCGGACAGGGGGCCCTCTACGAGCAGTACTTC.

The chain is built from TRBV29-1 and TRBJ2-3, with D perhaps TRBD2 (7 bases). The CDR3 length is 13 residues. Germline CDR1 is SQVTM and CDR2 is ANQGSEA. V shed 7 bases and J shed 0 bases, with 11 bases lying between them. For the CDR3, the DNA is TGCAGCGGTCGGGGGGCTAGCACAGATACGCAGTATTTT. Its protein is CSGRGASTDTQYF.

This chain joins TRBV29-1 and TRBJ2-3; D is perhaps TRBD1 (5 bases). This CDR3 region has 14 residues. V lost 4 bases and J lost 6, with 17 bases in between. CDR1 and CDR2 from the germline V gene are SQVTM and ANQGSEA. CDR3 amino acids: CSVVRGGPKDTQYF. The CDR3 DNA is TGCAGCGTTGTAAGGGGCGGACCCAAGGATACGCAGTATTTT.

V and J are TRBV6-1 and TRBJ1-2, with D maybe TRBD1 (6 bases). The germline CDR1 and CDR2 sequences are MNHNS and SASEGT. The CDR3 covers 14 residues. The ends were cut back, 8 bases at V and 7 bases at J, with 20 bases in the middle. The CDR3 DNA reads as TGTGCCAGCTCATCTCGGGCAGGGGCAAGTGGCTACACCTTC. This codes for CASSSRAGASGYTF.

The chain carries TRBV27 and TRBJ1-2; 11 bases line up with TRBD1. Germline-derived CDR1 and CDR2 are MNHEY and SMNVEV (reference sequence). The CDR3 covers 15 residues. The ends lost 7 bases at V and 5 bases at J; junction bases unmatched: 9. CDR3 sequence: CASTLRGQGGYGYTF. The CDR3 nucleotides read TGTGCCAGCACCCTTCGGGGACAGGGGGGGTATGGCTACACCTTC.

This clone was seen just once. The chain couples TRBV11-3 to TRBJ2-7; 13 nucleotides agree with TRBD2. The CDR3 spans 17 residues. Looked up from germline, CDR1 is SGHNT and CDR2 is YENEEA. J was trimmed by 5 bases and V by 1 base; bases with no gene match: 8. CDR3 in DNA: TGTGCCAGCAGCTTAGCCCGACTAGCGGGAGGTAAGAACGAGCAGTACTTC. Amino acid sequence: CASSLARLAGGKNEQYF.

The chain combines TRBV7-3 with TRBJ2-3, with a tentative D call TRBD2 (5 bases). Between the trimmed V and J ends, which lost 6 bases and 6 bases, there was a span of 13 bases. Germline V gene lookup returns CDR1 SGHTA and CDR2 FQGTGA. This CDR3 comprises 13 residues. The CDR3 DNA reads as TGTGCCAGCAGTCTTATCACGGGGGATACGCAGTATTTT. Amino acid sequence: CASSLITGDTQYF.

This clone has a handful of counts. The chain has TRBV5-5 and TRBJ2-7; D is uncertain. CDR1 and CDR2 (germline): SGHKS, YYEKEE (reference sequence). V lost 8 bases, J lost 2 bases, and 11 bases lay in between. This CDR3 has 12 residues. CDR3: CASERQTYEQYF. The CDR3 DNA sequence: TGTGCCAGTGAGAGGCAGACCTACGAGCAGTACTTC.

The rearrangement links TRBV14 to TRBJ2-5; 11 bases are shared with TRBD2. Germline CDR1 is SGHDN and CDR2 is FVKESK. The V gene end was trimmed by 6 bases and the J gene end by 4 bases; junction bases not matched to a gene: 7. This CDR3 is 15 amino acids long. This CDR3 reads CASSFHSGRGETQYF. DNA for the CDR3: TGTGCCAGCAGTTTCCATAGCGGGAGGGGAGAGACCCAGTACTTC.

This rearrangement joins TRBV9 to TRBJ2-1; D is perhaps TRBD2 (5 bases). Germline V gene data show CDR1 as SGDLS and CDR2 as YYNGEE. The V and J ends lost 0 bases and 9 bases respectively, with 13 bases between them. This CDR3 comprises 14 residues. Written as DNA, the CDR3 is TGTGCCAGCAGCGTAGTTGATTCGGCGGGTGAGCAGTTCTTC. As protein: CASSVVDSAGEQFF.

The V call is TRBV5-4, the J call TRBJ1-6; tentative D call: TRBD1 (5 bases). The length of the CDR3 is 14 residues. Germline V lookup: CDR1 SGHNT, CDR2 YYREEE (reference sequence). The V gene lost 4 bases and the J gene lost 7 bases, with 12 bases spanning the gap. The CDR3 loop reads CASSPGLGNSPLHF. CDR3 nucleotide sequence: TGTGCCAGCAGCCCAGGGTTGGGGAATTCACCCCTCCACTTT. The full variable domain, rest sourced from reference TRBV5-4 and TRBJ1-6, is ETGVTQSPTHLIKTRGQQVTLRCSSQSGHNTVSWYQQALGQGPQFIFQYYREEENGRGNFPPRFSGLQFPNYSSELNVNALELDDSALYLCASSPGLGNSPLHFGNGTRLTVT.

In its sample, this clone was seen once. This sequence joins TRBV7-2 and TRBJ2-5, with D possibly TRBD2 on 6 matching bases. V lost 7 bases and J 2 bases, leaving 11 bases between the germline ends. The germline V gene has CDR1 SGHTA and CDR2 FQGNSA. The CDR3 is 13 residues long. The CDR3 protein is CASNRDWQETQYF. As DNA, the CDR3 is TGTGCCAGCAACCGGGACTGGCAAGAGACCCAGTACTTC.

This clone was seen only a few times. It is unclear where the CDR3 begins or ends on the DNA, so no DNA is shown, and the CDR3 is as TCRdb lists it. The chain couples TRBV27 to TRBJ1-1; the listed D gene, TRBD1, was not tested against the DNA. The CDR3 numbers 15 amino acids, ends counted. CDR1 is MNHEY, CDR2 SMNVEV, per germline (reference sequence). CDR3 amino acids: CASSSSDRVATEAFF.